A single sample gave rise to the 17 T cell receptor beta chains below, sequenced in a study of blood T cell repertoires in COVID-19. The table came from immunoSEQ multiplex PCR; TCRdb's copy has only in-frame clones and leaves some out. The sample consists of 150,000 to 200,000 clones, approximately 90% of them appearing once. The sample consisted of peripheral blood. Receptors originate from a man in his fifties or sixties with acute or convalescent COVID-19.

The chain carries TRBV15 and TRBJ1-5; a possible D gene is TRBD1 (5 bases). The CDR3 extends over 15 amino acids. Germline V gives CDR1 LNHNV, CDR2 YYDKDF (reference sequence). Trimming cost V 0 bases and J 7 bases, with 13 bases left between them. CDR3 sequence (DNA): TGTGCCACCAGCAGAGATCACGGGGGGAAACAGCCCCAGCATTTT. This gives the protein CATSRDHGGKQPQHF.

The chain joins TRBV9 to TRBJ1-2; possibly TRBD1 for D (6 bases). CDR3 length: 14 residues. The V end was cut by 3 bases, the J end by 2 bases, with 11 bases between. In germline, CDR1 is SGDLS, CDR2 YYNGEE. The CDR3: CASSGIRGNYGYTF. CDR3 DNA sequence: TGTGCCAGCAGCGGCATCAGGGGAAACTATGGCTACACCTTC. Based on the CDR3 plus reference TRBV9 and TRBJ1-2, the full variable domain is DSGVTQTPKHLITATGQRVTLRCSPRSGDLSVYWYQQSLDQGLQFLIQYYNGEERAKGNILERFSAQQFPDLHSELNLSSLELGDSALYFCASSGIRGNYGYTFGSGTRLTVV.

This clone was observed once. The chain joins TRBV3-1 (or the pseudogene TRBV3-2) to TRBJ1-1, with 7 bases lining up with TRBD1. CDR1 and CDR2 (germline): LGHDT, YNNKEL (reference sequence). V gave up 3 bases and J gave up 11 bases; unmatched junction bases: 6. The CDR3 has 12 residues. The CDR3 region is CASSQGDRIAFF. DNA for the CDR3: TGTGCCAGCAGCCAGGGGGACAGAATTGCTTTCTTT.

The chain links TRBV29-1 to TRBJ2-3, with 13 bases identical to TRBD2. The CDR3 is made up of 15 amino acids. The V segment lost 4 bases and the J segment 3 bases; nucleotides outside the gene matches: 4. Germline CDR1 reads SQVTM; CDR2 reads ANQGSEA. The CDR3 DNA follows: TGCAGCGTTGGAACTAGCGGGGGGGCAACAGATACGCAGTATTTT. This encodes CSVGTSGGATDTQYF.

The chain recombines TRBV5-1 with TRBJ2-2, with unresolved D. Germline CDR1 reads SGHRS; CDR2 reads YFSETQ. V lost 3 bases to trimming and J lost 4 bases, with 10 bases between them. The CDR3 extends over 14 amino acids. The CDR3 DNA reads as TGCGCCAGCAGCTCAGAGACTCCCACCGGGGAGCTGTTTTTT. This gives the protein CASSSETPTGELFF.

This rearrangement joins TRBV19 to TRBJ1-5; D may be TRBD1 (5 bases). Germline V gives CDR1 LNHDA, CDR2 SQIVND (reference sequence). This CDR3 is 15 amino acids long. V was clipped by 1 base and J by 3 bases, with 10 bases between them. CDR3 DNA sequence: TGTGCCAGTAGTATAGTCGACAGCCCCAATCAGCCCCAGCATTTT. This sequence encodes CASSIVDSPNQPQHF.

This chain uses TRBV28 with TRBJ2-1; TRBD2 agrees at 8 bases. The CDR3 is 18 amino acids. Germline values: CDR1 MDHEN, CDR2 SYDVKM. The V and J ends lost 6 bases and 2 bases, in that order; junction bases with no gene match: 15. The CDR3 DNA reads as TGTGCCAGCAGAACCTTAGATCGGACTAGCAGGACCTACAATGAGCAGTTCTTC. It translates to CASRTLDRTSRTYNEQFF.

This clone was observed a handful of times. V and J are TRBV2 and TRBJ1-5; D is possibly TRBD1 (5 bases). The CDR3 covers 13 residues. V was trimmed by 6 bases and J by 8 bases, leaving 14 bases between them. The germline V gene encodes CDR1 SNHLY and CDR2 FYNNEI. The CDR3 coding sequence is TGTGCCAGCAGCGGGGGAGGGAATGAGCCCCAGCATTTT. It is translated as CASSGGGNEPQHF.

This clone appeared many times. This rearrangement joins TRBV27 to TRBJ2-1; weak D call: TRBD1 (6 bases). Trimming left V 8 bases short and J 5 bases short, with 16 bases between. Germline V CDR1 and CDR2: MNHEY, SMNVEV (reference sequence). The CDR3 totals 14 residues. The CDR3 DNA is TGTGCCAGCCCCCCAGGGGTTCGCAACAATGAGCAGTTCTTC. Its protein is CASPPGVRNNEQFF.

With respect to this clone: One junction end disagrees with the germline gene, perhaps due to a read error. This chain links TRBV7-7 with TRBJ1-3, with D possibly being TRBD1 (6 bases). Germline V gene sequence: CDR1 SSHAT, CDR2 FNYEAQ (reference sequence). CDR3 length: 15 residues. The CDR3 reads CASSSTTGPGNTIYF. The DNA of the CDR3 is TGTGCTAGCAGTTCTACAACAGGGCCAGGAAACACCATATATTTT.

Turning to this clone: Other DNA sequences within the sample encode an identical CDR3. CDR3 nucleotides: TGTGCCAGCAGCGTAGGGCTAGCGGGGGGACCTTACAATGAGCAGTTCTTC. This encodes CASSVGLAGGPYNEQFF. The chain is built from TRBV9 and TRBJ2-1; 11 nucleotides agree with TRBD2. The J segment lost 4 bases and the V segment lost 0 bases, leaving 6 bases of the junction unmatched. The CDR3 totals 17 residues. CDR1 and CDR2 (germline): SGDLS, YYNGEE.

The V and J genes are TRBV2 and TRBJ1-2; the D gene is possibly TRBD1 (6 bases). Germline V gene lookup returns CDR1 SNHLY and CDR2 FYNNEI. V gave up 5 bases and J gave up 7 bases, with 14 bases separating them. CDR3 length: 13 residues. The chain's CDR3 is CASSPGGFGGYTF. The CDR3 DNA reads TGTGCCAGCAGTCCGGGGGGCTTCGGTGGCTACACCTTC.

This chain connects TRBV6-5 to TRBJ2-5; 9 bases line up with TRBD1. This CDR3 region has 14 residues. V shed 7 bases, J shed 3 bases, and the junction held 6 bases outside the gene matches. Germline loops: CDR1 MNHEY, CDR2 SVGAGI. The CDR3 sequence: CASTDRTGEETQYF. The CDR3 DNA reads TGTGCCAGCACCGATAGGACAGGGGAAGAGACCCAGTACTTC.

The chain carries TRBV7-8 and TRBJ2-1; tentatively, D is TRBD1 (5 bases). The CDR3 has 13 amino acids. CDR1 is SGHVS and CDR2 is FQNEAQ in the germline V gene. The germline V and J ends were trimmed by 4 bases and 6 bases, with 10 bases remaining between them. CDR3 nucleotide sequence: TGTGCCAGCAGCTCTATTAGGGGCAATGAGCAGTTCTTC. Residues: CASSSIRGNEQFF.

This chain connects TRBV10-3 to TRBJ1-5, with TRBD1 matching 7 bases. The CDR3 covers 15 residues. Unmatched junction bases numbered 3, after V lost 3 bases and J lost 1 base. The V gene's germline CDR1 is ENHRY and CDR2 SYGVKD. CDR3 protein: CAISDQGQSNQPQHF. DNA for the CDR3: TGTGCCATCAGTGATCAGGGACAGAGCAATCAGCCCCAGCATTTT.

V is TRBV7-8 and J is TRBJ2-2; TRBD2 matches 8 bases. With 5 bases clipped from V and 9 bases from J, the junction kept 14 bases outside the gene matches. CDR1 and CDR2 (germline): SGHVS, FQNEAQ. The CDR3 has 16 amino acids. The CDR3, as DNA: TGTGCCAGCAGCGCTACCGGGACTAGTGGATCCAGGGAGCTGTTTTTT. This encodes CASSATGTSGSRELFF.

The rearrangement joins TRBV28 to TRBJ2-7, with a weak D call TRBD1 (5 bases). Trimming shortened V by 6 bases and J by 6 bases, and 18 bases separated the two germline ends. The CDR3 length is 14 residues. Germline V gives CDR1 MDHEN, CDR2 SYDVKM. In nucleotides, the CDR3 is TGTGCCAGCAGCCCAGACAGTTCGGGTAGCGAGCAGTACTTC. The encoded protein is CASSPDSSGSEQYF.